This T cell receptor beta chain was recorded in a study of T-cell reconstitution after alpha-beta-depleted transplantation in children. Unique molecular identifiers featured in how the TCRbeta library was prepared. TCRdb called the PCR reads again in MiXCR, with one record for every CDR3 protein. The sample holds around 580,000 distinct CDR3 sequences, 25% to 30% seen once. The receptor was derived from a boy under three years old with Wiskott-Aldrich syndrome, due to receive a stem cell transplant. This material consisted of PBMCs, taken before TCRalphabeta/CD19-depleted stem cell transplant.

CDR3 DNA: TGCGCCAGCAGCTTTAACGGTGGGGCCGGGGAGCTGTTTTTT. Its translation is CASSFNGGAGELFF. This chain joins TRBV5-1 and TRBJ2-2; D uncertain. From germline, CDR1 is SGHRS and CDR2 YFSETQ. V gave up 2 bases and J gave up 6 bases, with 11 bases separating them. This CDR3 has 14 amino acids.